The subject of this entry is one T cell receptor beta chain. Its antigen is unknown. The data belong to a study of a mutant IDH1 vaccine in newly diagnosed glioma. Study-wide points: Whatever changes occurred in top peripheral T cell clonotypes seemed unrelated to pseudoprogression. The occurrence of vaccine-induced immune responses was seen in around 94% of patients.

V lost 5 bases and J lost 0; bases outside the gene matches: 8. The germline V gene encodes CDR1 SGHNT and CDR2 YENEEA. CDR3 length equals 16 residues. Profiling relied on immunoSEQ multiplex PCR, and the TCRdb table lists in-frame clones only, not all of them. The top ten clones hold roughly 5% of a sample with tens of thousands of clones, 60% to 80% of them seen once. Time point denoted: week 47, end of study. Every vaccination contained 300 ug of the mutant IDH1 20-mer peptide and was paired with topical imiquimod. Eight vaccine injections were given to patients in weeks 1, 3, 5, 7, 11, 15, 19 and 23.

The starting material was PBMCs, obtained from a glioma patient whose treatment included an IDH1 peptide vaccine. The V gene is TRBV11-3, the J gene TRBJ2-3, with 7 bases that match TRBD1. This clonotype was obtained from a man in his forties or fifties with glioma. The CDR3 nucleotides are TGTGCCAGCAGCAAAGCAGGGGGAATAAGCACAGATACGCAGTATTTT. Amino acids: CASSKAGGISTDTQYF.